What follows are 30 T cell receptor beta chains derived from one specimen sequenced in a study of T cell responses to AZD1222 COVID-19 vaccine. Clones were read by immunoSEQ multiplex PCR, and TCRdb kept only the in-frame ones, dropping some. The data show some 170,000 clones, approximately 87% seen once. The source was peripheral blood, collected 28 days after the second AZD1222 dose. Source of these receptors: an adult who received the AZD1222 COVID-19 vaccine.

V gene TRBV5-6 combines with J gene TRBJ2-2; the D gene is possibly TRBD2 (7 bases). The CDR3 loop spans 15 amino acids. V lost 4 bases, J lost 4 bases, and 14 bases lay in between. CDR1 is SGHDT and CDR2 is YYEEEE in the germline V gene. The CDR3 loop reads CASSLGGRGTGELFF. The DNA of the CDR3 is TGTGCCAGCAGCCTGGGGGGGCGCGGCACCGGGGAGCTGTTTTTT.

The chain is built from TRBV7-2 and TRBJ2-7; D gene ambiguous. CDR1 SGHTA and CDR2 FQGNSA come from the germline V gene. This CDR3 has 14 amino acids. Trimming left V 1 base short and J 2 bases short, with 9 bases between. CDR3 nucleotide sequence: TGTGCCAGCAGCTTAGTCGGCGTAGCCTACGAGCAGTACTTC. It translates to CASSLVGVAYEQYF. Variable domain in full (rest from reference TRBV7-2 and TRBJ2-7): GAGVSQSPSNKVTEKGKDVELRCDPISGHTALYWYRQSLGQGLEFLIYFQGNSAPDKSGLPSDRFSAERTGGSVSTLTIQRTQQEDSAVYLCASSLVGVAYEQYFGPGTRLTVT.

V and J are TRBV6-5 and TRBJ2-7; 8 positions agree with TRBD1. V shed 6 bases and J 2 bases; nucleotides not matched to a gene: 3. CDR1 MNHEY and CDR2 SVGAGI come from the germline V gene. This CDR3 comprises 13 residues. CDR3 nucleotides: TGTGCCAGCAGATGGGGACAGGCCTACGAGCAGTACTTC. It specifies CASRWGQAYEQYF.

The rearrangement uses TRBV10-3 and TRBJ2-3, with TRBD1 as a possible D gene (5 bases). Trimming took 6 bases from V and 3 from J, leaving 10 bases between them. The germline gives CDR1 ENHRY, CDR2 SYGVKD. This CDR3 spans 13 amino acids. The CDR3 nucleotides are TGTGCCATCAGAGAGGACACAACAGATACGCAGTATTTT. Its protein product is CAIREDTTDTQYF.

The CDR3 region is CATRGGTGKNIQYF. The DNA of the CDR3 is TGTGCCACAAGGGGTGGGACAGGGAAAAACATTCAGTACTTC. The V gene is TRBV2, the J gene TRBJ2-4, with TRBD1 matching over 9 bases. J gave up 4 bases and V 10 bases, and 8 bases lay outside the gene matches. This CDR3 contains 14 residues. In germline, CDR1 is SNHLY, CDR2 FYNNEI.

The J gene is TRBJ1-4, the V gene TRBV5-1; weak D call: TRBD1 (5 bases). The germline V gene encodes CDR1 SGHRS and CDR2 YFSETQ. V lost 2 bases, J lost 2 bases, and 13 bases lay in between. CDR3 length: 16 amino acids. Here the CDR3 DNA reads TGCGCCAGCAGCTTAACTCCGGGACGGACTAATGAAAAACTGTTTTTT. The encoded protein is CASSLTPGRTNEKLFF.

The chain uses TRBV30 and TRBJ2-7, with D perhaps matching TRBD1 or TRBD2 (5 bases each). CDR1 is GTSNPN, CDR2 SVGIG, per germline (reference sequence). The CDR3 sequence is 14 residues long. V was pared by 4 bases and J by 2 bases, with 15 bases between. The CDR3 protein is CAWTPGTVTYEQYF. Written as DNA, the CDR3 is TGTGCCTGGACCCCGGGGACCGTCACCTACGAGCAGTACTTC. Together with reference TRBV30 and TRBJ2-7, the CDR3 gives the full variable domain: SQTIHQWPATLVQPVGSPLSLECTVEGTSNPNLYWYRQAAGRGLQLLFYSVGIGQISSEVPQNLSASRPQDRQFILSSKKLLLSDSGFYLCAWTPGTVTYEQYFGPGTRLTVT.

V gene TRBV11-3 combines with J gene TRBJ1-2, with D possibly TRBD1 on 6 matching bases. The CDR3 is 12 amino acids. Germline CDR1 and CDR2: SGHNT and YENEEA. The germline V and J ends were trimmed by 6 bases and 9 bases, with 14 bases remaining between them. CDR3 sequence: CASRPGTLSYTF. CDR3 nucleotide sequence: TGTGCCAGCAGACCAGGGACATTGAGCTACACCTTC.

The CDR3 sequence is CASRRTSGVETQYF. CDR3 nucleotides: TGTGCCAGCCGAAGGACTAGCGGGGTGGAGACCCAGTACTTC. The genes are TRBV6-5 and TRBJ2-5, with 12 bases that match TRBD2. Germline trimming cut 8 bases from V and 5 bases from J; bases unmatched to any gene: 6. Germline V gives CDR1 MNHEY, CDR2 SVGAGI. This CDR3 is 14 amino acids long.

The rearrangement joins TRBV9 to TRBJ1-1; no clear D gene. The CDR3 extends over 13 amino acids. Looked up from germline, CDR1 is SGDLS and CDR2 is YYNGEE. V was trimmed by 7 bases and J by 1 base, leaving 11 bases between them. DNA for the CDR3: TGTGCCAGCGGTCCCACGGAGAACACTGAAGCTTTCTTT. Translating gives CASGPTENTEAFF. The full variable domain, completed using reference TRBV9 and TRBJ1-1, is DSGVTQTPKHLITATGQRVTLRCSPRSGDLSVYWYQQSLDQGLQFLIQYYNGEERAKGNILERFSAQQFPDLHSELNLSSLELGDSALYFCASGPTENTEAFFGQGTRLTVV.

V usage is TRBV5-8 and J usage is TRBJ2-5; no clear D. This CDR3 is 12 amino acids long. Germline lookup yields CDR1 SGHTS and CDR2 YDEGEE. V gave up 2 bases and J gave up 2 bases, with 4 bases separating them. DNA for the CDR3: TGTGCCAGCAGCTTACTACAAGAGACCCAGTACTTC. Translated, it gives CASSLLQETQYF.

The CDR3 DNA reads TGTGCCAGCAGCTTAGACTACACCGGGGAGCTGTTTTTT. This encodes CASSLDYTGELFF. This chain uses TRBV7-2 with TRBJ2-2; no clear D. Trimming took 1 base from V and 3 from J, leaving 3 bases between them. This CDR3 spans 13 amino acids. Germline values: CDR1 SGHTA, CDR2 FQGNSA.

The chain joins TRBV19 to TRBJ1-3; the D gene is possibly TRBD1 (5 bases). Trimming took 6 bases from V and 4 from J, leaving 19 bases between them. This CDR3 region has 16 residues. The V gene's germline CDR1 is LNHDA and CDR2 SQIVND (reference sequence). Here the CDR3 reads CASRLPGRYSGNTIYF. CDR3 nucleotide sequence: TGTGCCAGTAGACTCCCGGGACGTTACTCGGGAAACACCATATATTTT.

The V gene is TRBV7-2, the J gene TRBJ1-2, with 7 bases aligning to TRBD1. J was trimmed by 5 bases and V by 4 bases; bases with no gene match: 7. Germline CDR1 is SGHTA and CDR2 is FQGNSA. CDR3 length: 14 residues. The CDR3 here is CASSWRQGSYGYTF. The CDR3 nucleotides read TGTGCCAGCAGCTGGAGACAGGGCTCTTATGGCTACACCTTC.

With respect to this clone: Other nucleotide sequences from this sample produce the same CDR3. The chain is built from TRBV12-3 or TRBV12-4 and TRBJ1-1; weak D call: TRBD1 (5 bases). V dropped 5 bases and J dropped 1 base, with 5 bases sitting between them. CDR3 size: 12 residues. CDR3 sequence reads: CASSGGNTEAFF. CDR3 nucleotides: TGTGCCAGCAGTGGGGGGAACACTGAAGCTTTCTTT.

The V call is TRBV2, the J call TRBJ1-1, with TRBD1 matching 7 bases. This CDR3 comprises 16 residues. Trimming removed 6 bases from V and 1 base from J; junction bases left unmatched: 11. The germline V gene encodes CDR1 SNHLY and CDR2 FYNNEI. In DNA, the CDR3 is TGTGCCAGCAGGCCCTATACACGGACAGGGAACACTGAAGCTTTCTTT. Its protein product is CASRPYTRTGNTEAFF.

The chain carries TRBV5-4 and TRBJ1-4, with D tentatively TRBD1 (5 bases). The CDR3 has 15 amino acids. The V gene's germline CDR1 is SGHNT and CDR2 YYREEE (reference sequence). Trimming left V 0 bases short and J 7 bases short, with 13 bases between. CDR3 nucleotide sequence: TGTGCCAGCAGCTTGGACAGAAACCAGGGTGAAAAACTGTTTTTT. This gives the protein CASSLDRNQGEKLFF. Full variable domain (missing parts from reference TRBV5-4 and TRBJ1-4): ETGVTQSPTHLIKTRGQQVTLRCSSQSGHNTVSWYQQALGQGPQFIFQYYREEENGRGNFPPRFSGLQFPNYSSELNVNALELDDSALYLCASSLDRNQGEKLFFGSGTQLSVL.

The CDR3 spells CASSQKWGTGSYEQYF. CDR3 sequence (DNA): TGCGCCAGCAGCCAAAAATGGGGGACAGGGAGCTACGAGCAGTACTTC. This rearrangement joins TRBV4-1 to TRBJ2-7, with 9 bases aligning to TRBD1. V lost 2 bases, J lost 3 bases, and 8 bases stayed unmatched. CDR3 size: 16 residues. CDR1 is MGHRA, CDR2 YSYEKL, per germline.

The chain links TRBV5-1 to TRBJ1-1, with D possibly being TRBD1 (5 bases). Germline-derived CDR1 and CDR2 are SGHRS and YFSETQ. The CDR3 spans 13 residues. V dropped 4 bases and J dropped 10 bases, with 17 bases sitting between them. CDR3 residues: CASSAGAPGRAFF. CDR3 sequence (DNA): TGCGCCAGCAGCGCCGGGGCCCCGGGTCGAGCTTTCTTT.

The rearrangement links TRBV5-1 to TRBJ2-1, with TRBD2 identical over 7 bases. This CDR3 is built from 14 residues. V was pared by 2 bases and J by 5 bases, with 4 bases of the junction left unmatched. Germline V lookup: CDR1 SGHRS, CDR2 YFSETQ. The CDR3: CASSFEGLDNEQFF. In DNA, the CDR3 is TGCGCCAGCAGCTTCGAAGGACTAGACAATGAGCAGTTCTTC. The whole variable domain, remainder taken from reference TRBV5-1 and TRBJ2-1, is KAGVTQTPRYLIKTRGQQVTLSCSPISGHRSVSWYQQTPGQGLQFLFEYFSETQRNKGNFPGRFSGRQFSNSRSEMNVSTLELGDSALYLCASSFEGLDNEQFFGPGTRLTVL.

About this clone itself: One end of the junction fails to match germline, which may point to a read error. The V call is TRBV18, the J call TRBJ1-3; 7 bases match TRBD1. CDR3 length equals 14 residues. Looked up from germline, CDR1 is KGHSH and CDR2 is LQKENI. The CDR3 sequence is CASSVGQTGDTIYF. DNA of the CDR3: TGTGCCAGCTCAGTGGGACAGACTGGAGACACCATATATTTT.

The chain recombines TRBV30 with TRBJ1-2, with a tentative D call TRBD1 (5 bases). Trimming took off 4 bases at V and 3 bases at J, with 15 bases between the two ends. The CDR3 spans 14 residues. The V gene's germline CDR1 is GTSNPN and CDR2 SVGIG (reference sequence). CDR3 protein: CAWNPTGADYGYTF. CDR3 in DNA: TGTGCCTGGAATCCCACCGGGGCCGACTATGGCTACACCTTC.

The CDR3 nucleotides read TGTGCCAGCAGACAGAGCTCTGGAAACACCATATATTTT. This encodes CASRQSSGNTIYF. This rearrangement joins TRBV3-1 (or the pseudogene TRBV3-2) to TRBJ1-3; no definite D call. This CDR3 contains 13 residues. Trimming took 6 bases from V and 0 from J, leaving 6 bases between them. Per the germline V gene, CDR1 is LGHDT and CDR2 is YNNKEL (reference sequence).

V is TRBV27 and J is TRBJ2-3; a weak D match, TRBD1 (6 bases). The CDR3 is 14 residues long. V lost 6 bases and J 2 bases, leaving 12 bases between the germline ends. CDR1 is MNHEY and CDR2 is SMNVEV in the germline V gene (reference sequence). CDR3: CASRAVGATDTQYF. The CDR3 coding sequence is TGTGCCAGCAGGGCGGTGGGGGCCACAGATACGCAGTATTTT.

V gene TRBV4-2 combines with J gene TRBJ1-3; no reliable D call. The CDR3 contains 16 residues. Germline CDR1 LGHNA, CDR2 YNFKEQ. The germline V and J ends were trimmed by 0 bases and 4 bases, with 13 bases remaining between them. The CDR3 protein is CASSQEFSGVGNTIYF. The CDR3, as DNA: TGTGCCAGCAGCCAAGAGTTTAGCGGGGTAGGAAACACCATATATTTT.

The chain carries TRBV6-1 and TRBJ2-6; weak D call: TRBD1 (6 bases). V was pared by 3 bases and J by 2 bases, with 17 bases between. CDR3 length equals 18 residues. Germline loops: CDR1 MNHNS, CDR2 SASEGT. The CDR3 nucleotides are TGTGCCAGCAGTGATGAGGGGGTAGGGGAAGCTGGGGCCAACGTCCTGACTTTC. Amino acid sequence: CASSDEGVGEAGANVLTF.

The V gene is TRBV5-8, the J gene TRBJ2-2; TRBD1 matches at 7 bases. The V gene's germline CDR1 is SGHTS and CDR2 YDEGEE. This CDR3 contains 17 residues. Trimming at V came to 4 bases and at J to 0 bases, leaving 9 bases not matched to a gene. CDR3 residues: CASSPYPGTANTGELFF. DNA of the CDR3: TGTGCCAGCAGCCCTTATCCCGGGACAGCGAACACCGGGGAGCTGTTTTTT.

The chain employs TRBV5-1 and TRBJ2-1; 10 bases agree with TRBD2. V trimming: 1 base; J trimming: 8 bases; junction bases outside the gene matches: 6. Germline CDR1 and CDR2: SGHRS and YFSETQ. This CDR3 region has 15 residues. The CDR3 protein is CASSLPSSGGYEQFF. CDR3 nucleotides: TGCGCCAGCAGCTTGCCGTCTAGCGGGGGCTATGAGCAGTTCTTC.

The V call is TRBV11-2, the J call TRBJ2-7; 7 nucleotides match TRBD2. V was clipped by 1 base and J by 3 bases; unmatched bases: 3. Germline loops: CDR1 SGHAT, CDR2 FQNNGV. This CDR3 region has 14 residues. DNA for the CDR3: TGTGCCAGCAGCTTAGCCAGCGGGGTCTACGAGCAGTACTTC. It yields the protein CASSLASGVYEQYF.

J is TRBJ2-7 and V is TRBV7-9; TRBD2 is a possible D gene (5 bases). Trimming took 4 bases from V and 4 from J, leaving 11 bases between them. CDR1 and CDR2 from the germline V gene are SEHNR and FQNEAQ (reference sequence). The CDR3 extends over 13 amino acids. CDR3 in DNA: TGTGCCAGCAGCTACCCCGGGGTATACGAGCAGTACTTC. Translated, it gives CASSYPGVYEQYF.